This is a list of T cell receptor beta chains from one sample in a study of control samples from healthy donors and cancer patients. Libraries were prepared by immunoSEQ multiplex PCR; TCRdb keeps only in-frame clonotypes and omits some of them. This sample has 130,000 to 150,000 clones, with 80% to 95% found just once. Sequenced input: blood. These TCRs come from a man under 40 in good health. Each CDR3 is given with its conserved first and last residue. The D gene is left open where the match is weak. Only some rows state a clone size, as once, few, many or a class for expanded clones.

v_gene: TRBV20-1
abundance: once
j_gene: TRBJ1-2
d_gene: TRBD1
CDR3nt: TGCAGTGCTAGTTATGGGCGCCTGGGGACAGGGTTCTACACCTTC
CDR3aa: CSASYGRLGTGFYTF

v_gene: TRBV2
abundance: .
j_gene: TRBJ2-3
d_gene: TRBD2
CDR3nt: TGTGCCAGCTCGCTAGCGGGAGCGATTTACACAGATACGCAGTATTTT
CDR3aa: CASSLAGAIYTDTQYF

v_gene: TRBV5-6
abundance: .
j_gene: TRBJ1-5
d_gene: .
CDR3nt: TGTGCCAGCAGCTTGAGTTCTCACCATTCAGACAATCAGCCCCAGCATTTT
CDR3aa: CASSLSSHHSDNQPQHF

v_gene: TRBV28
abundance: .
j_gene: TRBJ1-2
d_gene: .
CDR3nt: TGTGCCAGCACCATAAGCAGTTATGGCTACACCTTC
CDR3aa: CASTISSYGYTF

v_gene: TRBV30
abundance: .
j_gene: TRBJ1-1
d_gene: .
CDR3nt: TGTGCACAATTAAAGGGGCTGAACACTGAAGCTTTCTTT
CDR3aa: CAQLKGLNTEAFF

v_gene: TRBV10-3
abundance: .
j_gene: TRBJ2-7
d_gene: TRBD1
CDR3nt: TGTGCCATCAGGACAGGGCTCCCAGACCGATTCACCTACGAGCAGTACTTC
CDR3aa: CAIRTGLPDRFTYEQYF

v_gene: TRBV5-1
abundance: once
j_gene: TRBJ2-1
d_gene: TRBD1
CDR3nt: TGCGCCAGCAGCCGAACCGGGACAGGGGCCACAACTTACAATGAGCAGTTCTTC
CDR3aa: CASSRTGTGATTYNEQFF

v_gene: TRBV5-1
abundance: .
j_gene: TRBJ1-3
d_gene: .
CDR3nt: TGCGCCAGCAGCTTGGATGCGAGGGGAAACACCATATATTTT
CDR3aa: CASSLDARGNTIYF

v_gene: TRBV4-2
abundance: .
j_gene: TRBJ2-7
d_gene: TRBD1
CDR3nt: TGTGCCAGCAGCCAAGGGGACAGGTGGGCCTACGAGCAGTACTTC
CDR3aa: CASSQGDRWAYEQYF

v_gene: TRBV5-1
abundance: .
j_gene: TRBJ2-6
d_gene: TRBD1
CDR3nt: TGCGCCAGCAGCTTGACAGGGGATAGTTGGGGGGCCAACGTCCTGACTTTC
CDR3aa: CASSLTGDSWGANVLTF

v_gene: TRBV6-2/TRBV6-3
abundance: .
j_gene: TRBJ1-3
d_gene: .
CDR3nt: TGTGCCAGCAGTCCCCGGGCCGACTCTGGAAACACCATATATTTT
CDR3aa: CASSPRADSGNTIYF

v_gene: TRBV29-1
abundance: .
j_gene: TRBJ1-6
d_gene: .
CDR3nt: TGCAGCGTTGTCCCGGCCCCGGGACACAATTCACCCCTCCACTTT
CDR3aa: CSVVPAPGHNSPLHF

v_gene: TRBV28
abundance: .
j_gene: TRBJ1-5
d_gene: TRBD1
CDR3nt: TGTGCCAGCAGTCCCAGACAGGGTCTCGGCAATCAGCCCCAGCATTTT
CDR3aa: CASSPRQGLGNQPQHF

v_gene: TRBV11-2
abundance: .
j_gene: TRBJ2-1
d_gene: TRBD2
CDR3nt: TGTGCCAGCAGATCCCCCGGGGCAGCTAGCGGGAGGAATGAGCAGTTCTTC
CDR3aa: CASRSPGAASGRNEQFF

v_gene: TRBV9
abundance: .
j_gene: TRBJ2-1
d_gene: .
CDR3nt: TGTGCCAGCAGCCCCAGTCCGGCGGGAACTTACAATGAGCAGTTCTTC
CDR3aa: CASSPSPAGTYNEQFF

v_gene: TRBV6-1
abundance: .
j_gene: TRBJ1-5
d_gene: .
CDR3nt: TGTGCCAGCAGTGGCCCGCCGGGGGAGCGCAATCAGCCCCAGCATTTT
CDR3aa: CASSGPPGERNQPQHF

v_gene: TRBV27
abundance: .
j_gene: TRBJ2-7
d_gene: .
CDR3nt: TGTGCCAGCAGTTTGGTTGGGACTGGATACTACGAGCAGTACTTC
CDR3aa: CASSLVGTGYYEQYF

v_gene: TRBV10-2
abundance: .
j_gene: TRBJ1-2
d_gene: .
CDR3nt: TGCGCCAGCAGTGAATGGGAGAGTTCCAACTATGGCTACACCTTC
CDR3aa: CASSEWESSNYGYTF

v_gene: TRBV6-4
abundance: .
j_gene: TRBJ1-1
d_gene: TRBD1
CDR3nt: TGTGCCAGCAGTGACCCGAGAACACAGGGGGCACGCACTGAAGCTTTCTTT
CDR3aa: CASSDPRTQGARTEAFF

v_gene: TRBV11-2
abundance: .
j_gene: TRBJ2-3
d_gene: TRBD2
CDR3nt: TGTGCCAGCAGCCGACTATTACCGGGACTAGCGGGCACAGATACGCAGTATTTT
CDR3aa: CASSRLLPGLAGTDTQYF